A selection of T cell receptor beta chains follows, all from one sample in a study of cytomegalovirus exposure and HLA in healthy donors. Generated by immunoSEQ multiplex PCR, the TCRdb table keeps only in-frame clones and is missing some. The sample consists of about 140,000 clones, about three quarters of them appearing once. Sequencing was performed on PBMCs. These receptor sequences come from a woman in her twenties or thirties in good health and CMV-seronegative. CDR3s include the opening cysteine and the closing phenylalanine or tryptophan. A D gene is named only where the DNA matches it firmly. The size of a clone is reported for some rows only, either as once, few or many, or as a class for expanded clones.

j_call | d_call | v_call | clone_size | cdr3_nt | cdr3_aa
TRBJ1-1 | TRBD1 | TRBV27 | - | TGTGCCAGCAGCCAGGGGGCCTTGAACACTGAAGCTTTCTTT | CASSQGALNTEAFF
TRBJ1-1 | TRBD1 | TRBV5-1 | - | TGCGCCAGCAGCACTCAACAGGGGACTGAAGCTTTCTTT | CASSTQQGTEAFF
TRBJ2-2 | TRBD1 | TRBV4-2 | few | TGTGCCAGCAGCCCGCCAGACAGGGACACCGGGGAGCTGTTTTTT | CASSPPDRDTGELFF
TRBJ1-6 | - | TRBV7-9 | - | TGTTCCAGCAGGAGCTCCTATAATTCACCCCTCCACTTT | CSSRSSYNSPLHF
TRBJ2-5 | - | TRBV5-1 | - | TGCGCCAGCAGCTCAAACAGGGGGGGGGCCCAAGAGACCCAGTACTTC | CASSSNRGGAQETQYF
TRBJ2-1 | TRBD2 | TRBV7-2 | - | TGTGCCAGCGGCTCGGGACTAGAACCCAATGAGCAGTTCTTC | CASGSGLEPNEQFF
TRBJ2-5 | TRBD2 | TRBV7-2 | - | TGTGCCAGCAGCTTAGCATTCGGACGGCCGGGGGGGACCCAGTACTTC | CASSLAFGRPGGTQYF
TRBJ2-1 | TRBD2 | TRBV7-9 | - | TGTTCCAGCAGTTATGGACTAGCGGGATCGAATGAGCAGTTCTTC | CSSSYGLAGSNEQFF
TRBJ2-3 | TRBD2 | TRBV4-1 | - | TGCGCCAGCAGCGCACTAGCGGGCTCTAGCACAGATACGCAGTATTTT | CASSALAGSSTDTQYF
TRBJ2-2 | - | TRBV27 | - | TGTGCCAGCAGTTTATCCGACAGCGTCGCGAACACCGGGGAGCTGTTTTTT | CASSLSDSVANTGELFF
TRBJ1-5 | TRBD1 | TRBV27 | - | TGTGCCAGCCGAGGACAGGGACTAAATAGCAATCAGCCCCAGCATTTT | CASRGQGLNSNQPQHF
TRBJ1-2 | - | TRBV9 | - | TGTGCCAGCAGCGCCTCGACAGCGAACTATGGCTACACCTTC | CASSASTANYGYTF
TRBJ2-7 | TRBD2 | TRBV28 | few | TGTGCCAGCCAGACTAGCGGGAGGGGGGACGAGCAGTACTTC | CASQTSGRGDEQYF
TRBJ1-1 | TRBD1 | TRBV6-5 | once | TGTGCCAGCAGCCCTTCCGGGACAGCTAGGGGGGCTTTCTTT | CASSPSGTARGAFF
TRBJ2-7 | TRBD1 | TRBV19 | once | TGTGCCAGTACCGCCGGACAGGGCGCCTACGAGCAGTACTTC | CASTAGQGAYEQYF
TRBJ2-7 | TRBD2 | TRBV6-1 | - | TGTGCCAGCAGTGAAGCCCTAGCGGGAGGTCCCGAGCAGTACTTC | CASSEALAGGPEQYF
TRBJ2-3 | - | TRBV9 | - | TGTGCCAGCAGCGTAGATATTGGGCTCGGAGGAGATACGCAGTATTTT | CASSVDIGLGGDTQYF